This T cell receptor (beta chain) was retrieved from a study of CD8 T cells in Susac syndrome. Regarding the study as a whole: The TCR sequencing and HLA analysis in the study involved a relatively small number of individuals, as the study acknowledged.

Random hexamers were used to reverse transcribe about 0.45 to 1 ug of RNA. An immunoSEQ multiplex PCR amplified TCR beta CDR3 over 54 Vbeta and 13 Jbeta. MiXCR was run by TCRdb on the immunoSEQ multiplex PCR reads, yielding one entry per CDR3 protein. The sample has about 210,000 distinct CDR3 sequences; 95% are singletons. The sequenced target, TCR beta, came from blood CD8+ and CD4+ T cells. Negative isolation was applied to CD8+ and CD4+ T cells, and FACS enrichment was applied to TEMRA cells. Comments on this clonotype: Its antigen remains unidentified.

The V and J ends lost 3 bases and 6 bases respectively, with 7 bases between them. The CDR3 is made up of 13 amino acids. Germline values: CDR1 SGHRS, CDR2 YFSETQ. This receptor was obtained from a human donor with multiple sclerosis. The sequenced material came from CD4+ T cells from PBMCs. The chain recombines TRBV5-1 with TRBJ1-6, with D possibly matching TRBD1 (5 bases). This CDR3 reads CASSSDINSPLHF. As DNA, the CDR3 is TGCGCCAGCAGCTCGGACATTAATTCACCCCTCCACTTT.